This T cell receptor beta chain was found in a study of blood T cells in healthy people across ages. V was pared by 0 bases and J by 2 bases, with 11 bases between. Germline V gene sequence: CDR1 SGHRS, CDR2 YFSETQ. The CDR3 contains 15 residues. There were healthy Caucasian individuals from Russia, aged roughly 6 to 95, serving as donors. At least 5.5 micrograms of total RNA were extracted per sample. The use of a sample-barcoded 5' primer and a J-beta primer mix characterized a second PCR of about 7 to 12 cycles. TCRdb analysed the 5' RACE reads with MiXCR anew, one entry per CDR3 protein. The data show 700,000 to 900,000 distinct CDR3 sequences, about 26% seen once. A remark on this clonotype: Its antigen remains unidentified.

Whole-study results and caveats: Diversity of TCR beta correlated strongly with naive T cell percentage.

The same data also contributed to another study, on T cells of mothers and their children. That publication notes: Every mother produced more than 8 million TCR beta CDR3 reads, whereas every child provided several million.

The chain is built from TRBV5-1 and TRBJ2-5; D perhaps matches TRBD1 (6 bases). The sequence was obtained from a boy aged 10-17 years in good health. The specimen was blood. CDR3 bases: TGCGCCAGCAGCTTGGACAGGGTTTGGCAAGAGACCCAGTACTTC. Its protein is CASSLDRVWQETQYF.